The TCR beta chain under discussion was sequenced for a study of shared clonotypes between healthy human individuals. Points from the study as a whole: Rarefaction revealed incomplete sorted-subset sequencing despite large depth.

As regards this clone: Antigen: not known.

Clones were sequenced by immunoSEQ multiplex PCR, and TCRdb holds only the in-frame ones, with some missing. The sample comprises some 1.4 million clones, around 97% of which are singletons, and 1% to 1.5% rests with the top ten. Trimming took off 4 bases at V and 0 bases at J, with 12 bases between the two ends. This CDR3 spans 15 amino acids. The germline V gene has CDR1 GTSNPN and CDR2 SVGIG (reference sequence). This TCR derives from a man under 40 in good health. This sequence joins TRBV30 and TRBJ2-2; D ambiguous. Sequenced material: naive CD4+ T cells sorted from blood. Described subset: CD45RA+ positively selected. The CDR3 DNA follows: TGTGCCTGGAAAAGGGTTGAGGCGAACACCGGGGAGCTGTTTTTT. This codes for CAWKRVEANTGELFF. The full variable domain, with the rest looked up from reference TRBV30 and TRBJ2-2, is SQTIHQWPATLVQPVGSPLSLECTVEGTSNPNLYWYRQAAGRGLQLLFYSVGIGQISSEVPQNLSASRPQDRQFILSSKKLLLSDSGFYLCAWKRVEANTGELFFGEGSRLTVL.